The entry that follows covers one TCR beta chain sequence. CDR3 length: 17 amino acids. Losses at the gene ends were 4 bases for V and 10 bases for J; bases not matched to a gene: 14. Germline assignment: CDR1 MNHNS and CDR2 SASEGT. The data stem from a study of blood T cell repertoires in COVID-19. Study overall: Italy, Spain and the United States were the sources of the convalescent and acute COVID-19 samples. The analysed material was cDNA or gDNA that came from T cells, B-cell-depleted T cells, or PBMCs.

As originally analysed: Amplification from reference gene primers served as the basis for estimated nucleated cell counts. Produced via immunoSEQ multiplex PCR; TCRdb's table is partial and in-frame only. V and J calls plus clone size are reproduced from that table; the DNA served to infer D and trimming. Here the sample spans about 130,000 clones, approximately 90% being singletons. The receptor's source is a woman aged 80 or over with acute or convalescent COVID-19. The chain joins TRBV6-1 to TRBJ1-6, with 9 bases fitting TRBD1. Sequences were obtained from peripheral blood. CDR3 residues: CASSAPEQGAIRSPLHF. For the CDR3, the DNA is TGTGCCAGCAGTGCACCTGAACAGGGGGCAATTAGGTCACCCCTCCACTTT.